This T cell receptor beta chain was retrieved from a study of cytomegalovirus exposure and HLA in healthy donors. Study in general: Genetic ancestry analysis placed over 65% of the 398 donors that were genotyped in the Caucasian-associated cluster.

The CDR3 runs 11 residues. Germline lookup yields CDR1 DFQATT and CDR2 SNEGSKA (reference sequence). The ends were cut back, 5 bases at V and 5 bases at J, with 9 bases in the middle. The donors comprised healthy bone marrow donors. When sampled, the donors appeared nominally healthy, though they likely had unrecorded immune exposures. PCR used 60 Vbeta primers and 13 Jbeta primers. Generated by immunoSEQ multiplex PCR, the TCRdb table keeps only in-frame clones and is missing some. The table records tens of thousands of clones, about 80% of them present only once. This rearrangement joins TRBV20-1 to TRBJ2-5; weak D call: TRBD1 (5 bases). Material for sequencing was PBMCs. This TCR came from a middle-aged man in good health and CMV-seronegative. The CDR3 protein is CSAGRVETQYF. In DNA form, the CDR3 reads TGCAGTGCTGGCAGGGTGGAGACCCAGTACTTC.